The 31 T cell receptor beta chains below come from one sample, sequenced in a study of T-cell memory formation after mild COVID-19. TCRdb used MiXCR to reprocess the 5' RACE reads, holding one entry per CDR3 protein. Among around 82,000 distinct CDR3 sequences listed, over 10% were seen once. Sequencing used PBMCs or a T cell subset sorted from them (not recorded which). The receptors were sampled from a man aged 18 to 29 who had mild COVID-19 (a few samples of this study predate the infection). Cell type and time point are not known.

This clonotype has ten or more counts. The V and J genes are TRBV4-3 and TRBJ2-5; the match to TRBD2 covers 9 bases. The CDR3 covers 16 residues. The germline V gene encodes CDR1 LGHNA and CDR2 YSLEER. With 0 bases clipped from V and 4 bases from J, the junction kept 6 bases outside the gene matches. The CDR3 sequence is CASSQEFAGGPETQYF. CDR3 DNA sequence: TGCGCCAGCAGCCAAGAGTTCGCGGGGGGGCCAGAGACCCAGTACTTC.

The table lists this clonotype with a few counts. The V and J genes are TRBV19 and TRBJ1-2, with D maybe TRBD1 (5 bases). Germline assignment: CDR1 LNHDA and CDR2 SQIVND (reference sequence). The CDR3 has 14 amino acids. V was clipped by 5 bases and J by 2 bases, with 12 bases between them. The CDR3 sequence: CASSLGRANYGYTF. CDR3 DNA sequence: TGTGCCAGTAGTCTTGGCAGGGCAAACTATGGCTACACCTTC.

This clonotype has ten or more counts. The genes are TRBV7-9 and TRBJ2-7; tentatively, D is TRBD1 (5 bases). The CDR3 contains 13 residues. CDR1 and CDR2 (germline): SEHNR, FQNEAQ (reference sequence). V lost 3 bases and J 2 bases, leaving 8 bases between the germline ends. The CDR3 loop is CASSFRQPYEQYF. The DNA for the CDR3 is TGTGCCAGCAGCTTCCGACAGCCCTACGAGCAGTACTTC.

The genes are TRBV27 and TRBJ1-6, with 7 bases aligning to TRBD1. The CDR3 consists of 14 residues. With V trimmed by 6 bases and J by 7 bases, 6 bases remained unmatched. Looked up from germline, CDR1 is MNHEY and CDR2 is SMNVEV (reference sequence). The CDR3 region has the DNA TGTGCCAGCAGCCGAACAGGGGAAAATTCACCCCTCCACTTT. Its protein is CASSRTGENSPLHF.

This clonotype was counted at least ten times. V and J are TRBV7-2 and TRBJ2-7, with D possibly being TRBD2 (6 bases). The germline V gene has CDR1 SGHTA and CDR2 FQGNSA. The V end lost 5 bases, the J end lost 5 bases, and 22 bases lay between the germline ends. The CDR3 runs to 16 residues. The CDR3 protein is CASSPLPGGPLDEQYV. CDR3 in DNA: TGTGCCAGCAGCCCATTACCCGGAGGGCCCCTGGACGAGCAGTACGTC.

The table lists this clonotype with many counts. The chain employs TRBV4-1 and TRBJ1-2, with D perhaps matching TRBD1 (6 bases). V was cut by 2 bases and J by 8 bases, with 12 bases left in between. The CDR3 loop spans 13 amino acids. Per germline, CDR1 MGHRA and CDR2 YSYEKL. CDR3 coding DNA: TGCGCCAGCAGCCAACCAGGGGAGTACGGCTACACCTTC. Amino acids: CASSQPGEYGYTF.

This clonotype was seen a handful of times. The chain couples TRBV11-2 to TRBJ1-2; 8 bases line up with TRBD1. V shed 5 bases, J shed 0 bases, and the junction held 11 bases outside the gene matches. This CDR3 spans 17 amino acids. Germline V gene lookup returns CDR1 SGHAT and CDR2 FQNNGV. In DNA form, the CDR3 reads TGTGCCAGCAGCCCAACGGGACAGGAGCGTACTAACTATGGCTACACCTTC. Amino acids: CASSPTGQERTNYGYTF.

CDR3 sequence: CASSQVGQWSSYNSPLHF. CDR3 coding DNA: TGCGCCAGCAGCCAGGTGGGACAATGGAGCTCCTATAATTCACCCCTCCACTTT. The V and J genes are TRBV4-1 and TRBJ1-6, with D possibly being TRBD1 (6 bases). The CDR3 consists of 18 residues. Trimming stripped 3 bases from V and 0 bases from J, with 15 bases between. Germline CDR1 MGHRA, CDR2 YSYEKL.

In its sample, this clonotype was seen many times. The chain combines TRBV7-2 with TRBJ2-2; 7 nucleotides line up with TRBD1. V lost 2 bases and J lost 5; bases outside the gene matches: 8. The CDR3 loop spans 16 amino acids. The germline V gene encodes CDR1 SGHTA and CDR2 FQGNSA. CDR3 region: CASSLSFPGGTGELFF. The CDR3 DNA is TGTGCCAGCAGCTTATCGTTCCCAGGGGGAACCGGGGAGCTGTTTTTT.

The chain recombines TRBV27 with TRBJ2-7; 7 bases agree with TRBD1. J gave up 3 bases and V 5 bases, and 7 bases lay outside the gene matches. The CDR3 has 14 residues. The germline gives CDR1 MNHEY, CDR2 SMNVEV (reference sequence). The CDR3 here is CASSILGTVYEQYF. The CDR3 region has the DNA TGTGCCAGCAGTATCCTCGGGACAGTCTACGAGCAGTACTTC.

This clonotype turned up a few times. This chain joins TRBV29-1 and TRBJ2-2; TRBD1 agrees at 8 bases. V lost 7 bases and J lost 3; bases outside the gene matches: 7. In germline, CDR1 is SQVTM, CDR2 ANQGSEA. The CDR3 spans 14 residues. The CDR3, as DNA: TGCAGCGCCGCCGGGACAGGATACACCGGGGAGCTGTTTTTT. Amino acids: CSAAGTGYTGELFF.

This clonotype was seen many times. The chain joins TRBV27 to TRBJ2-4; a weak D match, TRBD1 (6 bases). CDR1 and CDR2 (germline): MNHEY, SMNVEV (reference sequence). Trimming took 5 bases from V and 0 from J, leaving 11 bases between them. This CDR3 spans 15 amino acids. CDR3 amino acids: CASSRNRVAKNIQYF. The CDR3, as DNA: TGTGCCAGCAGTCGGAACAGGGTAGCCAAAAACATTCAGTACTTC.

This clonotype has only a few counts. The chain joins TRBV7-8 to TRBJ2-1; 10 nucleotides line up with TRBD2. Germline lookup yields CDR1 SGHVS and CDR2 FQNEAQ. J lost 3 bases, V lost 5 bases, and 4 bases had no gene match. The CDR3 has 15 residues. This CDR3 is CASSVSGGVYNEQFF. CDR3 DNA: TGTGCCAGCAGCGTGAGCGGGGGGGTCTACAATGAGCAGTTCTTC.

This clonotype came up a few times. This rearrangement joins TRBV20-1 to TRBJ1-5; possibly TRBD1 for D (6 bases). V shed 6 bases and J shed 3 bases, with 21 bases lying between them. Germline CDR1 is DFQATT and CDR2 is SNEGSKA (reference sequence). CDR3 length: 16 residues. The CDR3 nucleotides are TGCAGTGCCACTATGGTTGCAGGGGCTCCCAATCAGCCCCAGCATTTT. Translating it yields CSATMVAGAPNQPQHF.

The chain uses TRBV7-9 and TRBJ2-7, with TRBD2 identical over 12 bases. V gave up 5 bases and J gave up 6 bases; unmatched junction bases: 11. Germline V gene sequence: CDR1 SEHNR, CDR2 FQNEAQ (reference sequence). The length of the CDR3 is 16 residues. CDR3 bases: TGTGCCAGCAGCGAACCCCCGGGACTAGCGGGTTCCGAGCAGTACTTC. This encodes CASSEPPGLAGSEQYF.

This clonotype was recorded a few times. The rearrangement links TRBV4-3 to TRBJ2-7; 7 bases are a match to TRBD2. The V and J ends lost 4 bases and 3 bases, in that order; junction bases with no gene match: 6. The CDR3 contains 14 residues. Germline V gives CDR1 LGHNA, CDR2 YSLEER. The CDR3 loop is CASSLRASGYEQYF. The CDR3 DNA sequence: TGCGCCAGCAGCCTCCGGGCTAGCGGCTACGAGCAGTACTTC.

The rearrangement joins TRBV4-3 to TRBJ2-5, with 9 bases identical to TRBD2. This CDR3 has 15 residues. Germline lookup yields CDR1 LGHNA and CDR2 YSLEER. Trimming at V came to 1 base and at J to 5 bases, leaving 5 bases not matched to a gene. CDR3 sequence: CASSQASGAWETQYF. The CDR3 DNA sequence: TGCGCCAGCAGCCAAGCTAGCGGGGCCTGGGAGACCCAGTACTTC.

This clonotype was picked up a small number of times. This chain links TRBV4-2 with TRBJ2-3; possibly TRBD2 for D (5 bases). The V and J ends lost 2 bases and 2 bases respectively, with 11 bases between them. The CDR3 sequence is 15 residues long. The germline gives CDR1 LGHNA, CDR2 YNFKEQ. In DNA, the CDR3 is TGTGCCAGCAGCCAATTGGACTTCTCCACAGATACGCAGTATTTT. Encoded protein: CASSQLDFSTDTQYF.

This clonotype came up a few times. CDR3 bases: TGTGCCAGCAGCTTAGGGACAGGGCTCGCTTTCTTT. It specifies CASSLGTGLAFF. V usage is TRBV13 and J usage is TRBJ1-1; 7 nucleotides line up with TRBD1. V gave up 0 bases and J gave up 11 bases; unmatched junction bases: 3. Germline CDR1 is PRHDT and CDR2 is FYEKMQ (reference sequence). The CDR3 extends over 12 amino acids.

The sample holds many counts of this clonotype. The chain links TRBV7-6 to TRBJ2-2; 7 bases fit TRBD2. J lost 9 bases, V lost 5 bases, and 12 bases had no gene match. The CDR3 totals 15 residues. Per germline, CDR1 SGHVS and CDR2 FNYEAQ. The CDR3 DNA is TGTGCCAGCAGCCCCGCCGGCGGGAGCCGTTGGGAGCTGTTTTTT. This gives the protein CASSPAGGSRWELFF.

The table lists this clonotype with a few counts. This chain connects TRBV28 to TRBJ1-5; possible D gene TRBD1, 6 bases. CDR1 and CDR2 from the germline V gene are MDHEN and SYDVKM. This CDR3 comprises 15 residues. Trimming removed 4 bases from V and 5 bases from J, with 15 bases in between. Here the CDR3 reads CASSSPIEGDQPQHF. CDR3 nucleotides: TGTGCCAGCAGTTCCCCTATAGAGGGGGATCAGCCCCAGCATTTT.

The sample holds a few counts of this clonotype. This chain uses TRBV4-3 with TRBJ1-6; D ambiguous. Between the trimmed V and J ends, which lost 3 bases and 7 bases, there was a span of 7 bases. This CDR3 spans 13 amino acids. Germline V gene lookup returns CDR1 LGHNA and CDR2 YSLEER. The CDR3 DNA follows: TGCGCCAGCAGCCAGACGGGAAATTCACCCCTCCACTTT. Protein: CASSQTGNSPLHF.

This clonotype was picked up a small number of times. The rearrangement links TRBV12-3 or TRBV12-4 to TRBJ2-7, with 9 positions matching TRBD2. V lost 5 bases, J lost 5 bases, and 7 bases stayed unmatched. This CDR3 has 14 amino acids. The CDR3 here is CASSIAGGLDEQYF. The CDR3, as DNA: TGTGCCAGCAGTATTGCGGGGGGGCTCGACGAGCAGTACTTC.

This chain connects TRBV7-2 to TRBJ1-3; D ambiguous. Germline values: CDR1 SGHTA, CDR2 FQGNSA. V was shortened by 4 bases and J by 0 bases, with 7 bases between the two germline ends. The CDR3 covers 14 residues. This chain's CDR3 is CASSSGDSGNTIYF. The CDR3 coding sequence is TGTGCCAGCAGCTCCGGTGACTCTGGAAACACCATATATTTT.

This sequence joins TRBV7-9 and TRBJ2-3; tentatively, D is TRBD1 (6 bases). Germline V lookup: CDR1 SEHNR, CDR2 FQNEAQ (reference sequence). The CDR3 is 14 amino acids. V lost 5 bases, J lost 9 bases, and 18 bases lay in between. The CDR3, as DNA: TGTGCCAGCAGCAGACCAGGGGACGAAAGGACGCAGTATTTT. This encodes CASSRPGDERTQYF.

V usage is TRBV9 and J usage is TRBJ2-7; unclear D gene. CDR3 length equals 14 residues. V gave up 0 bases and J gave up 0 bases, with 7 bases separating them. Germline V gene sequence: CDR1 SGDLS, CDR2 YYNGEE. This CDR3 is CASSVGVSSYEQYF. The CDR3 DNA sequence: TGTGCCAGCAGCGTAGGGGTGAGCTCCTACGAGCAGTACTTC.

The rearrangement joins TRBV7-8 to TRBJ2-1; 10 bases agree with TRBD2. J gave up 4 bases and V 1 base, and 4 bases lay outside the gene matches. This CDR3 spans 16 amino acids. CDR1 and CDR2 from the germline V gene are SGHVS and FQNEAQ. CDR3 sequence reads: CASSLVGLAVYNEQFF. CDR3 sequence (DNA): TGTGCCAGCAGCTTAGTCGGACTAGCGGTTTACAATGAGCAGTTCTTC. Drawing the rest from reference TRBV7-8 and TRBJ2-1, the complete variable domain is GAGVSQSPRYKVAKRGQDVALRCDPISGHVSLFWYQQALGQGPEFLTYFQNEAQLDKSGLPSDRFFAERPEGSVSTLKIQRTQQEDSAVYLCASSLVGLAVYNEQFFGPGTRLTVL.

CDR3 sequence reads: CASIEGGDTEAFF. The CDR3 DNA sequence: TGTGCCAGCATTGAAGGGGGTGACACTGAAGCTTTCTTT. V usage is TRBV7-8 and J usage is TRBJ1-1; D is perhaps TRBD1 (6 bases). Trimming removed 7 bases at V and 3 bases at J, with 12 bases between. This CDR3 has 13 residues. Germline assignment: CDR1 SGHVS and CDR2 FQNEAQ.

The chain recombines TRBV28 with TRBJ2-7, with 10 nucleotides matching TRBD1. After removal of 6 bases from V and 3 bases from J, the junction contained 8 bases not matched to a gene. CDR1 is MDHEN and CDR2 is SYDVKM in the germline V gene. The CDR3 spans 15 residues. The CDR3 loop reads CASSIMTGGSYEQYF. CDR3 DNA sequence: TGTGCCAGCAGCATTATGACAGGGGGCAGCTACGAGCAGTACTTC.

The CDR3, as DNA: TGCAGTGCGGGAGGGGCTACGTATTATAGCAATCAGCCCCAGCATTTT. Its translation: CSAGGATYYSNQPQHF. The chain has TRBV20-1 and TRBJ1-5; perhaps TRBD1 as D (5 bases). Germline CDR1 is DFQATT and CDR2 is SNEGSKA (reference sequence). This CDR3 has 16 residues. The V gene lost 6 bases and the J gene lost 0 bases, with 18 bases spanning the gap.

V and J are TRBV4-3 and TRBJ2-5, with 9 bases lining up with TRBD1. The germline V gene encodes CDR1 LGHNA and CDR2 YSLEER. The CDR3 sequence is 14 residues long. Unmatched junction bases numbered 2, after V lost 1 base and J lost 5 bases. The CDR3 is CASSQGDREETQYF. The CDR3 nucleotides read TGCGCCAGCAGCCAAGGGGACAGGGAGGAGACCCAGTACTTC.